The T cell receptor (beta chain) under discussion was sequenced for a study of OX40 agonist ivuxolimab in advanced cancers. Regarding the research as a whole: Ivuxolimab was a fully human IgG2 agonistic monoclonal antibody targeting the costimulatory receptor OX40 (CD134). Intravenous ivuxolimab was administered to patients every 2 weeks at six dose levels: 0.01, 0.1, 0.3, 1.5, 3 and 10 mg/kg. Of the roughly 52 patients in dose escalation, about 20 had hepatocellular carcinoma, about 15 had melanoma, 9 had renal cell carcinoma and 9 had head and neck cancer. In the dose-escalation cohort, 70% to 85% of patients were male, and the mean age was roughly 60 years with a range of roughly 23 to 79. Prior anti-PD-1, anti-PD-L1 or anti-CTLA-4 therapy was permitted, and approximately 40% of dose-escalation patients had received checkpoint inhibitors. Three dose-escalation patients achieved partial responses, one with hepatocellular carcinoma and two with cutaneous melanoma. Peripheral TCRbeta sequencing aimed to test whether ivuxolimab altered TCR sequence diversity and caused clonal T-cell expansion. The paper reports the monotherapy dose-escalation portion (N = 52 patients) of the phase I ivuxolimab trial. Overall study results and their limits: Antigen specificity was not determined for the clonally expanded peripheral T cells. In the 0.1-3.0 mg/kg groups, partial responders had among the lowest normalized peripheral clonal expansion, particularly in CD8+ T cells. At doses from 0.1 to 3.0 mg/kg, clonal expansion was seen in both CD4+ and CD8+ blood T cells between baseline and week 6. After ivuxolimab, more expanded clones were found on average in CD8+ T cells than in CD4+ T cells. Low levels of normalized T-cell clonal expansion were also shown by some nonresponding patients.

Notes on this clone: Its antigen is unknown. No much larger clone exists at a distance of one base, and base qualities are not known.

Genomic DNA was isolated from the sorted cells so that the TCRbeta CDR3 region could be sequenced. The immunoSEQ Assay was used to sequence the TCRbeta CDR3 regions. Entries here come from immuneACCESS through TCRdb and include only in-frame sequences with V and J called. Some clones fail to appear in such tables; in the studies checked, an unresolved V gene covers under half of the shortfall, and the cause of the remainder is unknown. In all, the sample holds about 86,000 clones, and roughly 87% of those were seen once. The biggest ten clones account for roughly 1.4% of the sample. From cysteine to phenylalanine, the CDR3 is 15 amino acids long. CDR3 DNA only is kept here, 45 bases in frame from base 1. The germline V gene gives CDR1 as LGHNT and CDR2 as FRNRAP. V is cut by 0 bases and J by 4 bases, and the space between the germline ends is 11 bases. The trial excluded patients who had a history of autoimmune disease or who were on systemic immunosuppression. Peripheral blood for TCR sequencing was collected from all dose cohorts at baseline, on cycle 4 day 1, and on cycle 7 day 1. The samples were taken from a phase I, first-in-human, multicenter, open-label dose-escalation trial of ivuxolimab. Adults with locally advanced or metastatic melanoma, renal cell carcinoma, hepatocellular carcinoma or head and neck squamous cell carcinoma were enrolled in the trial. Before TCR sequencing, CD4+ T cells and CD8+ T cells were sorted from peripheral blood as separate populations.

In this chain, TRBV12-5 is recombined with TRBJ2-3, with TRBD2 tentatively as D gene (6 bases match). This material consisted of CD4+ or CD8+ T cells sorted from blood, taken in a trial of the OX40 agonist ivuxolimab. The receptor comes from an adult with an advanced solid tumor such as melanoma, head and neck, liver or kidney cancer. This receptor has the CDR3 CASGLVVGGADTQYF. The nucleotide sequence reads TGTGCTAGTGGTTTGGTAGTGGGAGGCGCAGATACGCAGTATTTT. The CDR3, completed at both ends by the reference TRBV12-5 and TRBJ2-3 genes, gives the full variable domain DARVTQTPRHKVTEMGQEVTMRCQPILGHNTVFWYRQTMMQGLELLAYFRNRAPLDDSGMPKDRFSAEMPDATLATLKIQPSEPRDSAVYFCASGLVVGGADTQYFGPGTRLTVL.